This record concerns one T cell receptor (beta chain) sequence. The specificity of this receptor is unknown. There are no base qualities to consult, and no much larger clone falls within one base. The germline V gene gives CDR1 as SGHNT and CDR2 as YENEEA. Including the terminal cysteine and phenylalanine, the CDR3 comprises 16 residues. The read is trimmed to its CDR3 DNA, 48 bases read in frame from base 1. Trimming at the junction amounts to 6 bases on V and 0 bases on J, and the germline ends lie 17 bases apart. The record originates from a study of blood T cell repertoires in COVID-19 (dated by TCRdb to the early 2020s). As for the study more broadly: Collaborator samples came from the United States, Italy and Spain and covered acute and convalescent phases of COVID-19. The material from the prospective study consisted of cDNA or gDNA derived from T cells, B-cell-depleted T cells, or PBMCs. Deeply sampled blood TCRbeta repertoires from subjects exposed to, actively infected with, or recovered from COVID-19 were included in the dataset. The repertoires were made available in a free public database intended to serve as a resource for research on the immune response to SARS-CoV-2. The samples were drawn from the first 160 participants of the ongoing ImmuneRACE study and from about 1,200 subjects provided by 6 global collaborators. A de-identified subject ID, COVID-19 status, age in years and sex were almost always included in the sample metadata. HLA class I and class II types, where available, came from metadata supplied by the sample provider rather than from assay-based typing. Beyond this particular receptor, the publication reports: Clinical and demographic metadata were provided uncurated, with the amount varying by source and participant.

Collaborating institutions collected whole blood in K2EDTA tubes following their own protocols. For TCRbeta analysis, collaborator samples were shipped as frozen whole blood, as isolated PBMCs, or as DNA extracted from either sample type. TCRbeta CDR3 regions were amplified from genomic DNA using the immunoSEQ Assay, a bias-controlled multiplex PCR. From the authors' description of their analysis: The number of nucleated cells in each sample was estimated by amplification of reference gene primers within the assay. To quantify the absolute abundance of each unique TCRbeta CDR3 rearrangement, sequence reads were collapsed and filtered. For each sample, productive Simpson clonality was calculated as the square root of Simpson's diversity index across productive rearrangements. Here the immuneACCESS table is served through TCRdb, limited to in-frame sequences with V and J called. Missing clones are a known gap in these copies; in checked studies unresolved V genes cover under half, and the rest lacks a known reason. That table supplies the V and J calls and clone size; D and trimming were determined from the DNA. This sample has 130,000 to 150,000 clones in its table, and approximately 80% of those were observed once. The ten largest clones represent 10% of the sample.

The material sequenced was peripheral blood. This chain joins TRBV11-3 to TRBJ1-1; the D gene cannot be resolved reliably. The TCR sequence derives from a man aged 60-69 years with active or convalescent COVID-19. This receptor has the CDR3 CASRGQFFPLNTEAFF. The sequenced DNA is TGTGCCAGCAGGGGCCAGTTCTTTCCCCTGAACACTGAAGCTTTCTTT.